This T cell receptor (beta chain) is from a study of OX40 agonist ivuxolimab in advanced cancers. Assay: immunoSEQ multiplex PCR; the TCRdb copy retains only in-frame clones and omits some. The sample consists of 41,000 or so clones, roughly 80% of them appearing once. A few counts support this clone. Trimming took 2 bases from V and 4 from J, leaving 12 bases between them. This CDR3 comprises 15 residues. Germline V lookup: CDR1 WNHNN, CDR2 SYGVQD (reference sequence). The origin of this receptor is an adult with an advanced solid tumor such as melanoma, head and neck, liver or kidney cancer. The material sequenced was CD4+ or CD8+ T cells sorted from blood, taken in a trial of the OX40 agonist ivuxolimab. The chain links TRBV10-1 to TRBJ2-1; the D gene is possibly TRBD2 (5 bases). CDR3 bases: TGCGCCAGCAGTGAGGGGAGAGGTAATTACAATGAGCAGTTCTTC. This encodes CASSEGRGNYNEQFF.